These 27 T cell receptor beta chains originate from one sample sequenced in a study of regulatory T cells in long-lasting Graves disease (dated by TCRdb to 2020 to 2022). The intended sense of this specimen's time point label: newly diagnosed GD, antithyroid drugs for less than 3 months. RNA was extracted from PBMCs in TRIzol for both TCR sequencing and RNA sequencing. Libraries came from multiplex PCR. Instrument on record: Illumina HiSeq 4000. TCR beta libraries were built with iRepertoire HTBI primers and Arm-PCR amplification of CDR3 regions. TCRdb reworked the public reads: Q25 trimming with fastp, MiXCR clone assembly, productive beta chains retained. Rows matching on CDR3 protein sequence are summarized as one entry with the most common DNA and genes. For this sample the table gives a few hundred thousand distinct CDR3 sequences, of which around 15% were detected only once. The ten largest make up 25% to 30% of the sample.

The sample also formed part of further work on T cells in Graves' hyperthyroidism and ophthalmopathy.

The sample in question was peripheral blood mononuclear cells (PBMCs), obtained at new diagnosis, from a patient treated with antithyroid drugs. All receptors derive from a man aged 35-49 years with Graves disease. Donor details come from another sample of the same person, matched by shared clones.

This clonotype was counted many times. The chain is built from TRBV7-9 and TRBJ1-1; D may be TRBD1 (6 bases). CDR1 SEHNR and CDR2 FQNEAQ come from the germline V gene (reference sequence). The CDR3 totals 14 residues. Deletions cut 2 bases from V and 2 bases from J, with 9 bases between. The CDR3 nucleotides are TGTGCCAGCAGCTTAAACGGGGGCAACACTGAAGCTTTCTTT. Protein: CASSLNGGNTEAFF.

This clonotype was observed many times. This rearrangement joins TRBV11-2 to TRBJ2-3; TRBD1 matches 7 bases. V dropped 6 bases and J dropped 2; count of bases not matched to a gene: 11. Germline loops: CDR1 SGHAT, CDR2 FQNNGV. The CDR3 runs 16 residues. This chain's CDR3 is CASRNVKGQLTDTQYF. The CDR3, as DNA: TGTGCCAGCAGGAATGTAAAGGGACAGCTCACAGATACGCAGTATTTT. Full variable domain (outside the CDR3, taken from reference TRBV11-2 and TRBJ2-3): EAGVAQSPRYKIIEKRQSVAFWCNPISGHATLYWYQQILGQGPKLLIQFQNNGVVDDSQLPKDRFSAERLKGVDSTLKIQPAKLEDSAVYLCASRNVKGQLTDTQYFGPGTRLTVL.

This clonotype has a count of ten or more. This chain joins TRBV5-1 and TRBJ2-4; no clear D. Trimming took 5 bases from V and 6 from J, leaving 12 bases between them. The CDR3 is 13 residues long. CDR1 is SGHRS and CDR2 is YFSETQ in the germline V gene. CDR3 coding DNA: TGCGCCAGCAGTCAGAGTTATGGAAACATTCAGTACTTC. Its translation is CASSQSYGNIQYF.

The chain employs TRBV5-5 and TRBJ1-3; a possible D gene is TRBD1 (5 bases). CDR1 is SGHKS and CDR2 is YYEKEE in the germline V gene (reference sequence). Trimming took off 4 bases at V and 0 bases at J, with 14 bases between the two ends. This CDR3 region has 16 residues. DNA for the CDR3: TGTGCCAGCAGCGGGTTCACAGGTTCCTCTGGAAACACCATATATTTT. It translates to CASSGFTGSSGNTIYF.

The sample holds many counts of this clonotype. V and J are TRBV2 and TRBJ2-1, with 8 bases identical to TRBD1. Germline lookup yields CDR1 SNHLY and CDR2 FYNNEI. The CDR3 covers 19 residues. The ends lost 4 bases at V and 1 base at J; junction bases unmatched: 15. The CDR3 reads CASSVPGQVWGRSYNEQFF. In DNA form, the CDR3 reads TGTGCCAGCAGTGTACCGGGACAGGTATGGGGCAGGTCCTACAATGAGCAGTTCTTC. Supplemented by reference TRBV2 and TRBJ2-1, the full variable domain reads EPEVTQTPSHQVTQMGQEVILRCVPISNHLYFYWYRQILGQKVEFLVSFYNNEISEKSEIFDDQFSVERPDGSNFTLKIRSTKLEDSAMYFCASSVPGQVWGRSYNEQFFGPGTRLTVL.

This clonotype was counted ten times or more. The V call is TRBV6-1, the J call TRBJ1-2; D not resolved. V shed 0 bases and J shed 5 bases, with 7 bases lying between them. Germline V gives CDR1 MNHNS, CDR2 SASEGT. The length of the CDR3 is 13 residues. The DNA for the CDR3 is TGTGCCAGCAGTGAAGCAGGGAGGTATGGCTACACCTTC. Translated: CASSEAGRYGYTF.

For the CDR3, the DNA is TGTGCCAGCCGTGGACAGTACAGCTCCTATAATTCACCCCTCCACTTT. It yields the protein CASRGQYSSYNSPLHF. The V call is TRBV6-2 or TRBV6-3, the J call TRBJ1-6; D perhaps matches TRBD1 (6 bases). Trimming removed 8 bases from V and 0 bases from J, with 14 bases in between. Germline CDR1 is MNHEY and CDR2 is SVGEGT. There are 16 residues in the CDR3.

This clonotype was counted ten times or more. The CDR3 coding sequence is TGTGCCTGGAGTCGGGCCTTCACAGATACGCAGTATTTT. Its translation: CAWSRAFTDTQYF. This sequence joins TRBV30 and TRBJ2-3; D is ambiguous. The CDR3 has 13 amino acids. Trimming shortened V by 2 bases and J by 2 bases, and 8 bases separated the two germline ends. Per the germline V gene, CDR1 is GTSNPN and CDR2 is SVGIG (reference sequence).

This clonotype occurred many times. The chain links TRBV11-3 to TRBJ2-1, with D hard to call. The germline V and J ends were trimmed by 6 bases and 9 bases, with 12 bases remaining between them. This CDR3 comprises 12 residues. Germline CDR1 SGHNT, CDR2 YENEEA. This chain's CDR3 is CASSSSWGEQFF. CDR3 nucleotides: TGTGCCAGCAGTTCCTCTTGGGGTGAGCAGTTCTTC.

Concerning this clonotype: One base away lies a much larger clone, so this may be a sequencing read error. The chain is built from TRBV7-9 and TRBJ1-1, with unresolved D. Trimming removed 0 bases at V and 0 bases at J, with 11 bases between. This CDR3 is 16 amino acids long. The germline gives CDR1 SEHNR, CDR2 FQNEAQ (reference sequence). In DNA, the CDR3 is TGTGCCAGCAGCTTAGCCCACTTGGTTGTGAACACTGAAGCTTTCTTT. This sequence encodes CASSLAHLVVNTEAFF.

This clonotype was seen a handful of times. The chain is built from TRBV27 and TRBJ1-2; 7 bases align to TRBD1. Germline V CDR1 and CDR2: MNHEY, SMNVEV (reference sequence). The ends lost 3 bases at V and 5 bases at J; junction bases unmatched: 12. The CDR3 has 16 amino acids. The CDR3 bases are TGTGCCAGCAGTTTCAGAGACAGGGCGGCGTTTTATGGCTACACCTTC. Translation gives CASSFRDRAAFYGYTF.

This clonotype has a count of ten or more. The chain recombines TRBV28 with TRBJ1-6; D unresolved. Germline V gene data show CDR1 as MDHEN and CDR2 as SYDVKM. Trimming removed 2 bases at V and 13 bases at J, with 9 bases between. This CDR3 has 12 amino acids. CDR3 bases: TGTGCCAGCAGTTTACGATGGCCCCCCCTCCACTTT. Its translation is CASSLRWPPLHF. The full variable domain, in which reference TRBV28 and TRBJ1-6 provide the parts outside the CDR3, is DVKVTQSSRYLVKRTGEKVFLECVQDMDHENMFWYRQDPGLGLRLIYFSYDVKMKEKGDIPEGYSVSREKKERFSLILESASTNQTSMYLCASSLRWPPLHFGNGTRLTVT.

As regards this clonotype: A read error may be the cause here, since a much bigger clone is one base away. The chain couples TRBV3-1 to TRBJ2-7; TRBD2 matches at 8 bases. This CDR3 is built from 15 residues. Germline CDR1 reads LGHDT; CDR2 reads YNNKEL (reference sequence). The CDR3 DNA follows: TGTGCCAGGAGCCGAGGCGGGGGGCTCTACTACGAGCAGTACTTC. Translation: CARSRGGGLYYEQYF.

In its sample, this clonotype was seen many times. The chain uses TRBV2 and TRBJ1-1; 9 bases map to TRBD1. This CDR3 has 16 amino acids. J was trimmed by 3 bases and V by 6 bases; bases with no gene match: 11. The germline V gene has CDR1 SNHLY and CDR2 FYNNEI. This chain's CDR3 is CASSKTGGYMDTEAFF. The CDR3 region has the DNA TGTGCCAGCAGCAAGACAGGGGGATATATGGACACTGAAGCTTTCTTT.

This clonotype was picked up a small number of times. This could be a read error, since a much larger clone is one nucleotide away. The genes are TRBV12-3 or TRBV12-4 and TRBJ2-3; weak D call: TRBD2 (5 bases). V was pared by 2 bases and J by 0 bases, with 12 bases between. The CDR3 has 16 residues. DNA for the CDR3: TGTGCCAGCAGTTTAAGGTTGCCGGGGAGCACAGATACGCAGTATTTT. It codes for CASSLRLPGSTDTQYF.

This clonotype came up many times. The chain uses TRBV27 and TRBJ2-3, with TRBD2 matching 9 bases. The CDR3 totals 15 residues. Germline-derived CDR1 and CDR2 are MNHEY and SMNVEV (reference sequence). V gave up 5 bases and J gave up 4 bases; unmatched junction bases: 7. The CDR3 loop is CASSQGRGGPDTQYF. The DNA for the CDR3 is TGTGCCAGCAGTCAGGGGCGGGGGGGTCCAGATACGCAGTATTTT.

This clonotype came up a few times. V and J are TRBV28 and TRBJ2-1; D gene ambiguous. There are 11 residues in the CDR3. CDR1 and CDR2 from the germline V gene are MDHEN and SYDVKM. Trimming took 5 bases from V and 6 from J, leaving 5 bases between them. The CDR3 region has the DNA TGTGCCAGCAGTACCCGCAATGAGCAGTTCTTC. This encodes CASSTRNEQFF.

This clonotype was counted a single time. A much larger clone sits a single nucleotide away, making a read error possible. This rearrangement joins TRBV28 to TRBJ2-1; D possibly corresponds to TRBD2 (6 bases). The V and J ends lost 8 bases and 10 bases respectively, with 18 bases between them. The CDR3 contains 13 residues. Germline CDR1 and CDR2: MDHEN and SYDVKM. CDR3 coding DNA: TGTGCCAGCGGGACTCCCCTTGCGTACGAGCAGTTCTTC. Protein product: CASGTPLAYEQFF. The complete variable domain, with remaining parts taken from reference TRBV28 and TRBJ2-1, reads DVKVTQSSRYLVKRTGEKVFLECVQDMDHENMFWYRQDPGLGLRLIYFSYDVKMKEKGDIPEGYSVSREKKERFSLILESASTNQTSMYLCASGTPLAYEQFFGPGTRLTVL.

This clonotype appeared many times. This chain joins TRBV28 and TRBJ2-7; 11 nucleotides match TRBD1. Germline V gene lookup returns CDR1 MDHEN and CDR2 SYDVKM. This CDR3 contains 15 residues. Trimming took 1 base from V and 4 from J; bases not matched to a gene: 3. This CDR3 reads CASSLLGTGGYEQYF. The CDR3 DNA sequence: TGTGCCAGCAGTTTATTGGGGACAGGGGGTTACGAGCAGTACTTC.

This clonotype was seen repeatedly, ten times or more. The CDR3 region is CASSNGRGGDYEQYF. The CDR3 DNA reads as TGTGCCAGCAGCAACGGCAGGGGAGGGGATTACGAGCAGTACTTC. This sequence joins TRBV6-1 and TRBJ2-7; D is possibly TRBD2 (7 bases). V was trimmed by 6 bases and J by 4 bases, leaving 19 bases between them. This CDR3 region has 15 residues. CDR1 and CDR2 from the germline V gene are MNHNS and SASEGT.

This clonotype was seen repeatedly, ten times or more. The chain is built from TRBV10-3 and TRBJ1-5; 9 bases are a match to TRBD1. V was clipped by 6 bases and J by 7 bases; unmatched bases: 7. Germline V gene lookup returns CDR1 ENHRY and CDR2 SYGVKD. The CDR3 sequence is 14 residues long. The CDR3: CAIRQQGAGQPQHF. The CDR3 coding sequence is TGTGCCATCAGACAACAGGGGGCAGGGCAGCCCCAGCATTTT.

This clonotype was found a few times. V and J are TRBV14 and TRBJ2-1, with D tentatively TRBD2 (6 bases). The last part of the DNA fits TRBJ2-5 better; the J call may be wrong. The germline V gene encodes CDR1 SGHDN and CDR2 FVKESK. CDR3 size: 17 residues. The CDR3 bases are TGTGCCAGCAGCCAAGGTTTTAGCGGAAGCGGTGAAGAGACCCAGTACTTC. Its translation: CASSQGFSGSGEETQYF.

On this clonotype itself: Its ends do not fully match the called genes, so a read error is possible. This chain connects TRBV7-2 to TRBJ2-5; D may be TRBD1 (5 bases). The CDR3 has 15 residues. CDR1 is SGHTA and CDR2 is FQGNSA in the germline V gene. CDR3 protein: CASSGLLRAGETQHF. As DNA, the CDR3 is TGTGCCAGCAGCGGCCTCCTCAGGGCAGGAGAGACCCAGCACTTC.

This clonotype was observed at least ten times. V and J are TRBV5-1 and TRBJ2-4; no definite D call. The CDR3 runs 14 residues. V lost 0 bases to trimming and J lost 7 bases, with 11 bases between them. Germline V CDR1 and CDR2: SGHRS, YFSETQ. The CDR3: CASSLGQAANIQYF. The CDR3 bases are TGCGCCAGCAGCTTGGGGCAGGCGGCCAACATTCAGTACTTC.

This clonotype was seen repeatedly, ten times or more. V gene TRBV20-1 combines with J gene TRBJ1-6; maybe TRBD1 (6 bases). The V end lost 1 base, the J end lost 9 bases, and 10 bases lay between the germline ends. The CDR3 has 13 residues. Germline CDR1 DFQATT, CDR2 SNEGSKA (reference sequence). This CDR3 reads CSARGTDGSPLHF. CDR3 nucleotide sequence: TGCAGTGCTAGAGGGACAGATGGTTCACCCCTCCACTTT.

This clonotype has more than one count but fewer than ten. The rearrangement joins TRBV29-1 to TRBJ1-5; D is unclear. CDR3 length: 13 amino acids. Germline lookup yields CDR1 SQVTM and CDR2 ANQGSEA. V lost 4 bases and J lost 6, with 13 bases in between. The CDR3 DNA sequence: TGCAGCGTTGTTCAAGGGCTGGGTCAGCCCCAGCATTTT. Encoded protein: CSVVQGLGQPQHF.

V is TRBV20-1 and J is TRBJ2-1; D perhaps matches TRBD1 (5 bases). Trimming cost V 3 bases and J 7 bases, with 13 bases left between them. The CDR3 spans 13 residues. Germline CDR1 DFQATT, CDR2 SNEGSKA (reference sequence). CDR3 loop: CSASFGAKNEQFF. CDR3 in DNA: TGCAGTGCTAGTTTTGGGGCAAAGAATGAGCAGTTCTTC.